A selection of T cell receptor beta chains follows, all from one sample in a study of blood T cell repertoires in COVID-19. Measured with immunoSEQ multiplex PCR; TCRdb has only the in-frame clones, and not every one. The sample lists about 280,000 clones; approximately 90% were seen once. Sequencing input: PBMCs or T cells enriched from blood (not recorded which). The receptors come from a man in his forties or fifties who had been exposed to COVID-19. Both conserved end residues are part of each CDR3. D genes are given only for firm matches. Size tells how often a clone was seen (once, few, many) or the class of an expanded clone, and some rows leave it out.

V	length	size	D	J	CDR3	DNA
TRBV12-3/TRBV12-4	12	-	TRBD1	TRBJ1-2	CASSRDRGGYTF	TGTGCCAGCAGCCGGGACAGGGGTGGCTACACCTTC
TRBV29-1	16	-	-	TRBJ2-6	CSALDRDTSGANVLTF	TGCAGCGCCCTGGACAGAGATACCTCTGGGGCCAACGTCCTGACTTTC
TRBV27	17	-	TRBD1	TRBJ2-2	CASSLGLRDRGPGELFF	TGTGCCAGCAGTTTAGGACTCCGGGACAGGGGTCCCGGGGAGCTGTTTTTT
TRBV4-2	16	-	TRBD2	TRBJ2-1	CASSQEASGRYNEQFF	TGTGCCAGCAGCCAAGAGGCTAGCGGCCGCTACAATGAGCAGTTCTTC
TRBV4-1	15	once	-	TRBJ2-1	CASSQGSVRYNEQFF	TGCGCCAGCAGCCAGGGTAGCGTACGCTACAATGAGCAGTTCTTC
TRBV19	15	-	-	TRBJ2-1	CASSIRLGDYNEQFF	TGTGCCAGTAGTATACGGCTAGGGGACTACAATGAGCAGTTCTTC
TRBV11-2	16	few	-	TRBJ1-4	CASSLLSGGYNEKLFF	TGTGCCAGCAGCTTGTTATCCGGGGGTTATAATGAAAAACTGTTTTTT
TRBV7-3	15	-	TRBD1	TRBJ2-2	CASSLGTVGTGELFF	TGTGCCAGCAGCTTAGGGACAGTAGGCACCGGGGAGCTGTTTTTT
TRBV2	14	-	TRBD2	TRBJ2-7	CASSGGADSYEQYF	TGTGCCAGCTCGGGAGGGGCCGATTCCTACGAGCAGTACTTC
TRBV24-1	13	-	-	TRBJ1-3	CATSAGPGNTIYF	TGTGCCACCAGTGCAGGGCCTGGAAACACCATATATTTT
TRBV7-2	15	few	TRBD1	TRBJ1-6	CASSLFPGGNSPLHF	TGTGCCAGCAGCTTGTTCCCAGGGGGGAATTCACCCCTCCACTTT
TRBV10-3	15	-	-	TRBJ1-2	CAIRDSVTGSWGYTF	TGTGCCATCAGGGACTCCGTAACAGGGAGTTGGGGCTACACCTTC
TRBV19	17	-	-	TRBJ1-3	CASSISGSWSSGNTIYF	TGTGCCAGTAGTATAAGTGGCAGCTGGAGCTCTGGAAACACCATATATTTT
TRBV6-5	15	once	TRBD1	TRBJ1-6	CASRGRRGQNSPLHF	TGTGCCAGCAGAGGACGCCGGGGACAGAATTCACCCCTCCACTTT
TRBV6-2/TRBV6-3	11	-	-	TRBJ2-1	CASSYTRKQFF	TGTGCCAGCAGTTACACCAGGAAGCAGTTCTTC
TRBV18	12	-	-	TRBJ2-7	CASSPGRYEQYF	TGTGCCAGCTCACCGGGGAGGTACGAGCAGTACTTC
TRBV7-3	18	-	-	TRBJ2-1	CASSFLGGRPYSYNEQFF	TGTGCCAGCAGCTTCCTCGGAGGGAGACCATACTCCTACAATGAGCAGTTCTTC
TRBV5-1	13	-	-	TRBJ2-1	CASSLAGVDEQFF	TGCGCCAGCAGCTTGGCCGGGGTGGATGAGCAGTTCTTC
TRBV4-2	16	-	-	TRBJ2-5	CASSQVSSAAQETQYF	TGTGCCAGCAGCCAAGTATCATCAGCGGCCCAAGAGACCCAGTACTTC
TRBV28	14	-	-	TRBJ1-2	CAIAPRTDYYGYTF	TGTGCCATAGCCCCTCGGACAGATTACTATGGCTACACCTTC
TRBV3-1/TRBV3-2	12	-	-	TRBJ1-5	CASSQEGGPQHF	TGTGCCAGCAGCCAAGAAGGGGGGCCCCAGCATTTT
TRBV12-3/TRBV12-4	13	-	TRBD2	TRBJ2-3	CASTPTSVDTQYF	TGTGCCAGCACCCCAACTAGCGTAGATACGCAGTATTTT
TRBV4-3	15	few	TRBD2	TRBJ2-7	CASSSEIAGGYEQYF	TGCGCCAGCAGCTCCGAAATAGCGGGAGGGTACGAGCAGTACTTC
TRBV4-1	12	-	TRBD1	TRBJ1-2	CASSLTGDGYTF	TGCGCCAGCAGCCTTACAGGGGACGGCTACACCTTC
TRBV7-2	13	-	TRBD1	TRBJ2-5	CASNHGQGRTQYF	TGTGCCAGCAACCACGGACAGGGTAGGACCCAGTACTTC
TRBV7-9	14	-	TRBD1	TRBJ2-2	CASSPTGLTGELFF	TGTGCCAGCAGCCCGACAGGGTTAACCGGGGAGCTGTTTTTT
TRBV19	13	-	-	TRBJ1-1	CASSSWGETEAFF	TGTGCCAGTAGTAGTTGGGGGGAAACTGAAGCTTTCTTT
TRBV3-1/TRBV3-2	18	-	TRBD1	TRBJ2-7	CASSQGKGQARTTYEQYF	TGTGCCAGCAGCCAGGGAAAAGGACAGGCGAGAACAACCTACGAGCAGTACTTC
TRBV12-5	15	-	TRBD1	TRBJ2-7	CASGYDRGSLYEQYF	TGTGCTAGTGGATACGACAGGGGCTCCCTCTACGAGCAGTACTTC
TRBV7-2	15	-	TRBD1	TRBJ2-5	CASSLVAGQGETQYF	TGTGCCAGCAGCTTAGTGGCGGGACAGGGAGAGACCCAGTACTTC
TRBV15	15	-	-	TRBJ1-5	CATSVEGVVVQPQHF	TGTGCCACCAGCGTCGAAGGGGTTGTTGTTCAGCCCCAGCATTTT
TRBV15	15	-	-	TRBJ1-6	CATSRVQGNNSPLHF	TGTGCCACCAGCAGAGTGCAGGGTAATAATTCACCCCTCCACTTT
TRBV30	15	-	-	TRBJ1-5	CAWSTGIYSNQPQHF	TGTGCCTGGAGCACAGGGATCTATAGCAATCAGCCCCAGCATTTT
TRBV5-6	14	-	-	TRBJ2-5	CASSYPTGQETQYF	TGTGCCAGCAGCTACCCTACGGGACAAGAGACCCAGTACTTC
TRBV6-4	15	-	TRBD2	TRBJ2-1	CASSDSVAGGNEQFF	TGTGCCAGCAGTGACTCGGTAGCGGGGGGGAATGAGCAGTTCTTC
TRBV25-1	16	-	-	TRBJ1-4	CASSDPTRATNEKLFF	TGTGCCAGCAGTGACCCCACTCGTGCAACTAATGAAAAACTGTTTTTT
TRBV5-1	11	-	-	TRBJ1-1	CASSSDTEAFF	TGCGCCAGCAGCTCCGACACTGAAGCTTTCTTT
TRBV30	12	-	-	TRBJ2-7	CASPGPRGEQYF	TGTGCCTCCCCGGGCCCTCGGGGAGAGCAGTACTTC
TRBV5-1	14	-	TRBD2	TRBJ2-7	CASSGLAGGNEQYF	TGCGCCAGCAGCGGGCTAGCGGGAGGAAACGAGCAGTACTTC
TRBV6-6	14	-	-	TRBJ1-6	CASTGGAGNSPLHF	TGTGCCAGCACCGGGGGAGCGGGGAATTCACCCCTCCACTTT
TRBV24-1	13	-	-	TRBJ2-5	CATSDFNEETQYF	TGTGCCACCAGTGATTTCAATGAAGAGACCCAGTACTTC
TRBV6-5	13	-	-	TRBJ2-7	CASSFSPTYEQYF	TGTGCCAGCAGTTTTTCCCCCACATACGAGCAGTACTTC
TRBV30	13	-	-	TRBJ2-7	CAWTGVRYYEQYF	TGTGCCTGGACAGGGGTCCGCTACTACGAGCAGTACTTC
TRBV25-1	15	-	TRBD2	TRBJ2-2	CASSGGLVRTGELFF	TGTGCCAGCAGTGGCGGACTAGTTCGGACCGGGGAGCTGTTTTTT
TRBV11-3	15	-	-	TRBJ2-3	CASSYTRGRTDTQYF	TGTGCCAGCAGTTACACTCGGGGGAGGACAGATACGCAGTATTTT
TRBV15	14	-	-	TRBJ1-5	CATSSVNSNQPQHF	TGTGCCACCAGTTCAGTCAATAGCAATCAGCCCCAGCATTTT
TRBV11-2	14	-	-	TRBJ1-1	CASSLLRGNTEAFF	TGTGCCAGCAGCTTACTCCGCGGGAACACTGAAGCTTTCTTT
TRBV15	13	-	-	TRBJ2-7	CATSRDFSYEQYF	TGTGCCACCAGCAGGGACTTCTCCTACGAGCAGTACTTC
TRBV28	21	-	TRBD2	TRBJ2-5	CASSLGAGGPATSGREETQYF	TGTGCCAGCAGTTTGGGGGCAGGGGGCCCCGCCACTAGCGGGAGGGAAGAGACCCAGTACTTC
TRBV10-3	14	-	-	TRBJ2-1	CAISDTGSFNEQFF	TGTGCCATCAGTGATACGGGATCTTTCAATGAGCAGTTCTTC
TRBV5-4	16	-	TRBD2	TRBJ2-5	CASSLISLAGAETQYF	TGTGCCAGCAGCTTGATATCATTAGCGGGAGCAGAGACCCAGTACTTC
TRBV27	20	-	TRBD2	TRBJ2-1	CASSTRGSWREKVSDNEQFF	TGTGCCAGCAGTACTAGGGGATCTTGGCGGGAGAAGGTCAGTGACAATGAGCAGTTCTTC
TRBV6-5	13	-	-	TRBJ2-3	CASSPAATDTQYF	TGTGCCAGCAGCCCAGCGGCCACAGATACGCAGTATTTT
TRBV28	14	-	TRBD1	TRBJ1-2	CASSSPYRGYRYTF	TGTGCCAGCAGTTCTCCGTACAGGGGGTATCGCTACACCTTC
TRBV9	13	-	TRBD2	TRBJ2-5	CASSPGGQETQYF	TGTGCCAGCAGCCCGGGAGGCCAAGAGACCCAGTACTTC
TRBV11-2	12	-	-	TRBJ1-4	CASSFRGEKLFF	TGTGCCAGCAGCTTTAGAGGTGAAAAACTGTTTTTT
TRBV18	15	-	-	TRBJ2-5	CASSPPFRTEETQYF	TGTGCCAGCTCACCACCGTTCCGGACTGAAGAGACCCAGTACTTC
TRBV19	15	-	-	TRBJ1-2	CASSSGGGSTHGYTF	TGTGCCAGTAGTAGCGGCGGGGGCAGCACCCATGGCTACACCTTC
TRBV29-1	13	-	TRBD1	TRBJ2-1	CSVGGQGLDEQFF	TGCAGCGTTGGAGGACAGGGTTTAGATGAGCAGTTCTTC